This T cell receptor beta chain was recovered during a study of shared clonotypes between healthy human individuals. General study findings and limits: Sequencing depth was predicted to influence how clonotypes are shared among donors.

In the authors' methods: ImmunoSEQ yielded junction-only sequences lacking quality scores, so filtering differed. Sequenced by immunoSEQ multiplex PCR; TCRdb stores in-frame clones only, minus some. From that table come the V and J calls and clone size; the DNA was used to work out D and trimming. The top ten clones hold about 13% of a sample with some 530,000 clones, 81% of them seen once. Every contributor of samples was a Caucasian grown-up residing in Nashville, Tennessee. Genomic DNA of unsorted samples came from 90 million to 95 million PBMCs. Germline-derived CDR1 and CDR2 are MNHEY and SVGAGI. The CDR3 has 16 residues. With V trimmed by 3 bases and J by 4 bases, 10 bases remained unmatched. Concerning this clone itself: As yet, its antigen is unknown.

The source material was PBMCs. The sequence derives from a woman between 40 and 55 years old in good health. Some clones in this sample may be carry-over from other donors' samples. The V call is TRBV6-5, the J call TRBJ1-2; 8 positions match TRBD1. The CDR3 reads CASSYGTGRGTYGYTF. The CDR3 DNA is TGTGCCAGCAGTTATGGGACAGGTCGGGGGACCTATGGCTACACCTTC.